This passage covers 3 T cell receptor beta chains from one sample sequenced in a study of blood T cell repertoires in COVID-19. Clones were sequenced by immunoSEQ multiplex PCR, and TCRdb holds only the in-frame ones, with some missing. The data hold just under 90,000 clones, with more than 90% observed a single time. Input material: peripheral blood. Every receptor here comes from a man aged 55 to 70 with acute or convalescent COVID-19.

V is TRBV5-4 and J is TRBJ2-1; 10 bases map to TRBD1. This CDR3 region has 16 residues. Germline V gene lookup returns CDR1 SGHNT and CDR2 YYREEE (reference sequence). J gave up 8 bases and V 6 bases, and 14 bases lay outside the gene matches. For the CDR3, the DNA is TGTGCCAGCAACCAACGACAGGGGGCACACGGAGATGAGCAGTTCTTC. Translated, it gives CASNQRQGAHGDEQFF.

The chain links TRBV4-1 to TRBJ2-3; D is unclear. The CDR3 consists of 15 residues. V was pared by 4 bases and J by 2 bases, with 13 bases between. Germline-derived CDR1 and CDR2 are MGHRA and YSYEKL. The CDR3 DNA sequence: TGCGCCAGCAGCCCGAACTCCCTTTCCACAGATACGCAGTATTTT. This encodes CASSPNSLSTDTQYF.

The chain has TRBV6-2 or TRBV6-3 and TRBJ2-4, with 7 bases lining up with TRBD2. The CDR3 runs 14 residues. V lost 4 bases and J lost 8; bases outside the gene matches: 8. CDR1 and CDR2 from the germline V gene are MNHEY and SVGEGT. The CDR3 coding sequence is TGTGCCAGCAGTTTGCCTAGCGGACGGGACATTCAGTACTTC. Translated, it gives CASSLPSGRDIQYF.